This T cell receptor beta chain was recorded in a study of CD8+ T cells in alopecia areata. The treatment was: oral pan-JAK inhibitor, 5-10 mg twice daily. PBMC-derived CD4+ and CD8+ T cells were sorted. Extracted from the samples, RNA was reverse transcribed into cDNA to serve as the sequencing template. The protocol was immunoSEQ multiplex PCR, while the TCRdb copy is restricted to in-frame clones and leaves out a portion. Of some 96,000 clones detected, 61% appear once; the ten largest clones hold around a sixth. V lost 1 base to trimming and J lost 2 bases, with 11 bases between them. The germline V gene encodes CDR1 MGHRA and CDR2 YSYEKL. This CDR3 contains 15 residues. Remarks on this clone: The antigen is not known.

Study findings and constraints: Normal scalp had lower clonality than lesional scalp, with alopecia totalis/universalis lesions showing this most strongly.

The sample consisted of CD8+ T cells sorted from blood, taken at week 4, from a patient treated with tofacitinib. This TCR was sampled from a human donor with alopecia areata. The rearrangement joins TRBV4-1 to TRBJ2-5, with a possible D match to TRBD2 (5 bases). CDR3 in DNA: TGCGCCAGCAGCCAAGGACCGGGGAATCAAGAGACCCAGTACTTC. It encodes CASSQGPGNQETQYF.